The clone carrying this TCR beta chain was observed a handful of times. What it binds is unknown. The sample comes from a study of T cell responses to AZD1222 COVID-19 vaccine. The method was immunoSEQ multiplex PCR; TCRdb's version includes in-frame clones alone and lacks a portion of them. The sample lists 150,000 to 200,000 clones, 88% occurring once. Study-wide results and limits: Only six or seven AZD1222 recipients were seropositive at baseline.

Doses given second, at about 4 or about 12 weeks, were pooled. The ends were cut back, 5 bases at V and 2 bases at J, with 11 bases in the middle. Germline V gene lookup returns CDR1 SEHNR and CDR2 FQNEAQ (reference sequence). The CDR3 spans 14 residues. The sequencing here drew on peripheral blood, taken 28 days after the second AZD1222 dose. This chain links TRBV7-9 with TRBJ2-3; D gene ambiguous. The sequence was collected from an adult who received the AZD1222 COVID-19 vaccine. CDR3 loop: CASSPEVYTDTQYF. In DNA, the CDR3 is TGTGCCAGCAGCCCAGAGGTCTACACAGATACGCAGTATTTT.